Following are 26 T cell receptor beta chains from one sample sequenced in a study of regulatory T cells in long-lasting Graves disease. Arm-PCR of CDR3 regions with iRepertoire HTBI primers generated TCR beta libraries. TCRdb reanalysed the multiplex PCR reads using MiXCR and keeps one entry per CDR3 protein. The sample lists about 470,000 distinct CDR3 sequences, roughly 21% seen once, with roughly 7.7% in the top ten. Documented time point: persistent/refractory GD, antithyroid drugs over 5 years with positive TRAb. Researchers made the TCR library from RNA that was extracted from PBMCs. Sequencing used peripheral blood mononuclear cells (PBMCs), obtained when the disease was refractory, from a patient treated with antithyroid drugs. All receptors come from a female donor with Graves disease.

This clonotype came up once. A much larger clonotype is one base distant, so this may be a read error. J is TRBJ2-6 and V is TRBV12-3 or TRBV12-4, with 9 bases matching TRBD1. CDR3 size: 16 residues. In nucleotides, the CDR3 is TGTGCCGGCAGTTTGGGACAGGGAACTGGGGCCAACGTCCTGACTTTC. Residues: CAGSLGQGTGANVLTF.

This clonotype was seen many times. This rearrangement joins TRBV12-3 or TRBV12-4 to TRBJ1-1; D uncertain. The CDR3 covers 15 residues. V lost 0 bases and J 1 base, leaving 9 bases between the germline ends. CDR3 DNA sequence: TGTGCCAGCAGTTTAGCCCGAAACAGGAACACTGAAGCTTTCTTT. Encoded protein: CASSLARNRNTEAFF.

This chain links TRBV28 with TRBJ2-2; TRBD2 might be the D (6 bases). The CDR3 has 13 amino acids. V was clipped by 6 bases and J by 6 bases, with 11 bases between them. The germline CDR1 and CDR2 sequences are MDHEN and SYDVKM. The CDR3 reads CASRSGASGELFF. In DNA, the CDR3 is TGTGCCAGCAGGTCGGGAGCTTCCGGGGAGCTGTTTTTT.

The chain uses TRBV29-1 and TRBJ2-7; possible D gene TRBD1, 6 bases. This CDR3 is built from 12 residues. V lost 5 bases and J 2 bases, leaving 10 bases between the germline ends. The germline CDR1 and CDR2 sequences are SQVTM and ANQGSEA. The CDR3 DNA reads TGCAGCGTTACCAGGGACACCTACGAGCAGTACTTC. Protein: CSVTRDTYEQYF.

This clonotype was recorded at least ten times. CDR3 loop: CASSYSTPGPNTGELFF. The CDR3 bases are TGTGCCAGCAGTTACTCGACACCGGGACCAAACACCGGGGAGCTGTTTTTT. This chain links TRBV6-5 with TRBJ2-2, with D possibly called TRBD1 or TRBD2 (5 bases each). CDR3 size: 17 residues. Germline V gene sequence: CDR1 MNHEY, CDR2 SVGAGI. V was clipped by 0 bases and J by 2 bases, with 13 bases between them.

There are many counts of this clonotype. CDR3 residues: CASSFTATYEQYF. In DNA form, the CDR3 reads TGTGCCAGCAGTTTTACAGCAACCTACGAGCAGTACTTC. The genes are TRBV27 and TRBJ2-7; D call uncertain. Trimming shortened V by 3 bases and J by 2 bases, and 8 bases separated the two germline ends. Germline lookup yields CDR1 MNHEY and CDR2 SMNVEV (reference sequence). The CDR3 covers 13 residues.

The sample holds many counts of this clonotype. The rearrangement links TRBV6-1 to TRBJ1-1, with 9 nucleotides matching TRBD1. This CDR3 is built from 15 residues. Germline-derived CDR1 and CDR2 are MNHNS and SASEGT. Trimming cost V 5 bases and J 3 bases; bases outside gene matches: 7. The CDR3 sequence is CASSPWDREDTEAFF. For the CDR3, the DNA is TGTGCCAGCAGTCCCTGGGACAGGGAGGACACTGAAGCTTTCTTT.

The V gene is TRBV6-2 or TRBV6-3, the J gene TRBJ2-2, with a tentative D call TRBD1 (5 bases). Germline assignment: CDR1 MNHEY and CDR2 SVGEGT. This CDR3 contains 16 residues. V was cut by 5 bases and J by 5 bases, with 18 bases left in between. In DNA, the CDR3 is TGTGCCAGCAGTGGCGGTATAGGGGTGGCGACCGGGGAGCTGTTTTTT. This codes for CASSGGIGVATGELFF.

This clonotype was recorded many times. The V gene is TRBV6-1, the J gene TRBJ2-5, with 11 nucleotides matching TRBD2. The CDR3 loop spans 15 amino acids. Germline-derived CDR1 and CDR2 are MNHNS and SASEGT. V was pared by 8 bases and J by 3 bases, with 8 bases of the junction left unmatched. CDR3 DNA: TGTGCCAGCGGACCGGGACTAGCGGAAAAAGAGACCCAGTACTTC. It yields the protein CASGPGLAEKETQYF.

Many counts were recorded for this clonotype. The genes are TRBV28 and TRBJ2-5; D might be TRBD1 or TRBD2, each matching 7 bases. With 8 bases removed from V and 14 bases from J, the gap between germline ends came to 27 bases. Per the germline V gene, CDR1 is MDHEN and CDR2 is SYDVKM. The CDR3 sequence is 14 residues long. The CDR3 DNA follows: TGTGCCAGCCAGGGGGGGACACGGGACACCCGGGCTTACTTC. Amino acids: CASQGGTRDTRAYF.

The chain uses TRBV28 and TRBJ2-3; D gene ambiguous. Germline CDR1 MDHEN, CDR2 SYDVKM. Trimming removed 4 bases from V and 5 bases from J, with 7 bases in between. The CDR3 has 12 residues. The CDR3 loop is CASSYYKDTQYF. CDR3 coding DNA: TGTGCCAGCAGTTACTACAAAGATACGCAGTATTTT. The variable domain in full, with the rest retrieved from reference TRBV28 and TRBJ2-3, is DVKVTQSSRYLVKRTGEKVFLECVQDMDHENMFWYRQDPGLGLRLIYFSYDVKMKEKGDIPEGYSVSREKKERFSLILESASTNQTSMYLCASSYYKDTQYFGPGTRLTVL.

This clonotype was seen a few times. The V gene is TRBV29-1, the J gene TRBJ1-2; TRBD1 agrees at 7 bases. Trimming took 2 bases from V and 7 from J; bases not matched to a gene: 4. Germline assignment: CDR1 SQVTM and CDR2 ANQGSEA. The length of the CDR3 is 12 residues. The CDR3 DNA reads TGCAGCGTTGAACGACAGGGTGGTGGCTACACCTTC. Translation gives CSVERQGGGYTF.

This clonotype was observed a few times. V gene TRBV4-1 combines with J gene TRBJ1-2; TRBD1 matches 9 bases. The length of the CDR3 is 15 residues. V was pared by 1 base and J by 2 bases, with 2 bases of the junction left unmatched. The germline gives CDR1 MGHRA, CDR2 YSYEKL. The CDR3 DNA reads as TGCGCCAGCAGCCAAGGCGGACAGGGGAACTATGGCTACACCTTC. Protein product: CASSQGGQGNYGYTF.

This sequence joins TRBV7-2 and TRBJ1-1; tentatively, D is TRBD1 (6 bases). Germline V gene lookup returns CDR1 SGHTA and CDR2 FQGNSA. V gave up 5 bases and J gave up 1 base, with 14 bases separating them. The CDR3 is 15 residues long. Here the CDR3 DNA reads TGTGCCAGCAGCCTAAAAATACAGGGGAACACTGAAGCTTTCTTT. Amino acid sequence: CASSLKIQGNTEAFF.

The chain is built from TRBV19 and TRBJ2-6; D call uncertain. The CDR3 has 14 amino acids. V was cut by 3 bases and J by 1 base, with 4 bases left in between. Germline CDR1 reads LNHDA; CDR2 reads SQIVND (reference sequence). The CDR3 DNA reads TGTGCCAGTAGTATCAGGTCTGGGGCCAACGTCCTGACTTTC. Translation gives CASSIRSGANVLTF.

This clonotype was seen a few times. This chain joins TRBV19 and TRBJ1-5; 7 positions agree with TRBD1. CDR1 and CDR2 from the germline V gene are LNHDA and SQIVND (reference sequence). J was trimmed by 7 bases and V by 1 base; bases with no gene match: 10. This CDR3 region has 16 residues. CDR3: CASSIGLQGVRQPQHF. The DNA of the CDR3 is TGTGCCAGTAGTATAGGGTTGCAGGGGGTAAGACAGCCCCAGCATTTT.

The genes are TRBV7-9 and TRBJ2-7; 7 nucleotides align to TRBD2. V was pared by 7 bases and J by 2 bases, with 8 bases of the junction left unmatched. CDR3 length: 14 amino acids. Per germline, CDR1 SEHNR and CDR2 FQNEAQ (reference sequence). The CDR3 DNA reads TGTGCCAGCACCTCCCTGGGGGGGGCCTACGAGCAGTACTTC. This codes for CASTSLGGAYEQYF.

CDR3 sequence reads: CASRVLLTGSDEQFF. The CDR3 nucleotides read TGTGCCAGCAGGGTACTTTTGACAGGGAGTGATGAGCAGTTCTTC. The J gene is TRBJ2-1, the V gene TRBV28, with 7 nucleotides matching TRBD1. CDR3 length equals 15 residues. Germline lookup yields CDR1 MDHEN and CDR2 SYDVKM. V trimming: 6 bases; J trimming: 8 bases; junction bases outside the gene matches: 13.

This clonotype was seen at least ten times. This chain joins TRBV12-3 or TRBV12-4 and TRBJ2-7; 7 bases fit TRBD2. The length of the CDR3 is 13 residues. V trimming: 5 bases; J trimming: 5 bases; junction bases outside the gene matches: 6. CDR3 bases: TGTGCCAGCAGTCCGACTAGCTTCCACGAGCAGTACTTC. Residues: CASSPTSFHEQYF.

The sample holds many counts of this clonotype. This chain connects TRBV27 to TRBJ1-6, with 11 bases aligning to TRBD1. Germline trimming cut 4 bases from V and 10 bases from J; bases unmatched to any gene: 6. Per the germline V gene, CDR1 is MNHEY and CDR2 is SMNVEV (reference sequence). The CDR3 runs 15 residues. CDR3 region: CASSSPGTGGSPLHF. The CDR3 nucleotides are TGTGCCAGCAGTTCCCCCGGGACAGGGGGATCACCCCTCCACTTT.

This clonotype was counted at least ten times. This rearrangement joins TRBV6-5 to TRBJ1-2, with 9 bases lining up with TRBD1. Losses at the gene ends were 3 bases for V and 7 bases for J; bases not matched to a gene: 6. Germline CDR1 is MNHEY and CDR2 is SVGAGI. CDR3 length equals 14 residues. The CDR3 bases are TGTGCCAGCAGTTATAGGACAGGGGAGACTGGCTACACCTTC. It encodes CASSYRTGETGYTF.

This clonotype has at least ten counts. Written as DNA, the CDR3 is TGTGCCAGCAGTGAAGGGGTTCGGGACTATGGCTACACCTTC. Translation gives CASSEGVRDYGYTF. The chain employs TRBV2 and TRBJ1-2, with D uncertain. Germline values: CDR1 SNHLY, CDR2 FYNNEI. V lost 1 base to trimming and J lost 3 bases, with 9 bases between them. There are 14 residues in the CDR3.

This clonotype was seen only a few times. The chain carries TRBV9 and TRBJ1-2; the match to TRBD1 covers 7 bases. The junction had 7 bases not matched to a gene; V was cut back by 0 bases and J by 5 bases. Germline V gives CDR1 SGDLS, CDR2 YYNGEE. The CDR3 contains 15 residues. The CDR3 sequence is CASSVAQGTDYGYTF. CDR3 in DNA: TGTGCCAGCAGCGTAGCCCAAGGGACAGATTATGGCTACACCTTC. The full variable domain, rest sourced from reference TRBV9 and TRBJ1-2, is DSGVTQTPKHLITATGQRVTLRCSPRSGDLSVYWYQQSLDQGLQFLIQYYNGEERAKGNILERFSAQQFPDLHSELNLSSLELGDSALYFCASSVAQGTDYGYTFGSGTRLTVV.

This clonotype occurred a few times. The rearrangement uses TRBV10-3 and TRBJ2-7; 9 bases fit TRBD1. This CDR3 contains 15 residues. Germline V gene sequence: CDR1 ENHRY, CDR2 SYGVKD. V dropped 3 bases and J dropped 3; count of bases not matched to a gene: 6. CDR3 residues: CAISDRTGANYEQYF. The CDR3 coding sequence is TGTGCCATCAGTGACCGGACAGGGGCCAACTACGAGCAGTACTTC.

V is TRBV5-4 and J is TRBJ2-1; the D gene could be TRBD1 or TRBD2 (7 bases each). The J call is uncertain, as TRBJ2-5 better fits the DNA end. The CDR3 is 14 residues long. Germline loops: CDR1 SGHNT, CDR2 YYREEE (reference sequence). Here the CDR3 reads CASSPGGGWRTQYF. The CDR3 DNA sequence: TGTGCCAGCAGCCCAGGGGGGGGGTGGCGGACCCAGTACTTC.

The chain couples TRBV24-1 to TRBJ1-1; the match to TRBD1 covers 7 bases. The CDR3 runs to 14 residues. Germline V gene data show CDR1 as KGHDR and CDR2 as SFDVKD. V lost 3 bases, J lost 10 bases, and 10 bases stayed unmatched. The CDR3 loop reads CATSDRDREEGAFF. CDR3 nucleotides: TGTGCCACCAGTGATCGTGACAGGGAGGAGGGAGCTTTCTTT.